A selection of T cell receptor beta chains follows, all from one sample in a study of control samples from healthy donors and cancer patients. Generated by immunoSEQ multiplex PCR, the TCRdb table keeps only in-frame clones and is missing some. The data hold approximately 100,000 clones, with approximately 90% observed a single time. Input material: blood. All receptors come from a man aged 25 to 40 in good health. Each CDR3 is given with its conserved first and last residue. The order of the fields is J gene, clone size, D gene, V gene, CDR3 protein, CDR3 DNA. D genes are given only for firm matches. A row's size may be missing; if present it is once, few, many or a size class.

TRBJ2-1 | . | . | TRBV6-5 | CASSKPTGTNEQFF | TGTGCCAGCAGTAAACCTACCGGGACGAATGAGCAGTTCTTC
TRBJ1-6 | . | TRBD1 | TRBV30 | CAWMGQGEIGNSPLHF | TGTGCCTGGATGGGACAGGGGGAAATTGGAAATTCACCCCTCCACTTT
TRBJ1-4 | . | TRBD1 | TRBV7-9 | CASSFRDSNEKLFF | TGTGCCAGCAGCTTCCGGGACAGCAATGAAAAACTGTTTTTT
TRBJ1-2 | . | . | TRBV3-1/TRBV3-2 | CASSQDLNTRNYGYTF | TGTGCCAGCAGCCAAGATCTGAACACAAGGAACTATGGCTACACCTTC
TRBJ1-2 | . | TRBD1 | TRBV20-1 | CSAGGGYGYTF | TGCAGCGCAGGGGGCGGCTATGGCTACACCTTC
TRBJ2-4 | . | . | TRBV19 | CASSSLPGIRNIQYF | TGTGCCAGTAGTAGCCTCCCGGGGATTAGAAACATTCAGTACTTC
TRBJ2-2 | . | . | TRBV6-5 | CASSYDPRANTGELFF | TGTGCCAGCAGTTACGATCCAAGGGCGAACACCGGGGAGCTGTTTTTT
TRBJ1-1 | . | . | TRBV11-2 | CASSLGSDGDTEAFF | TGTGCCAGCAGCTTAGGTTCGGATGGCGACACTGAAGCTTTCTTT
TRBJ1-1 | . | . | TRBV5-1 | CASSLVGGQTVEAFF | TGCGCCAGCAGCTTGGTGGGGGGCCAAACGGTGGAAGCTTTCTTT
TRBJ1-5 | . | . | TRBV7-9 | CASSFRNQPQHF | TGTGCCAGCAGCTTCCGCAATCAGCCCCAGCATTTT
TRBJ1-1 | few | . | TRBV6-5 | CASISGTEAFF | TGTGCCAGCATATCAGGAACTGAAGCTTTCTTT
TRBJ2-2 | . | . | TRBV9 | CASSLNVGPGPGELFF | TGTGCCAGCAGCTTAAACGTGGGACCAGGGCCCGGGGAGCTGTTTTTT
TRBJ2-3 | . | . | TRBV6-5 | CASHMAVSTDTQYF | TGTGCCAGCCATATGGCGGTTAGCACAGATACGCAGTATTTT
TRBJ1-1 | . | . | TRBV12-3/TRBV12-4 | CASSFGQGFSFF | TGTGCCAGCAGTTTCGGGCAGGGGTTTTCTTTCTTT
TRBJ1-2 | . | . | TRBV27 | CASSGTPQSSYTF | TGTGCCAGCAGTGGGACGCCGCAAAGTAGCTACACCTTC
TRBJ1-6 | . | TRBD1 | TRBV3-1/TRBV3-2 | CASSQAGGGNISPLHF | TGTGCCAGCAGCCAAGCAGGGGGAGGTAATATATCACCCCTCCACTTT
TRBJ2-2 | few | . | TRBV5-1 | CASSFGGATAGELFF | TGCGCCAGCAGCTTTGGGGGGGCGACCGCCGGGGAGCTGTTTTTT
TRBJ2-1 | . | . | TRBV11-2 | CASSFREYNEQFF | TGTGCCAGCAGCTTCCGTGAATACAATGAGCAGTTCTTC
TRBJ1-2 | . | . | TRBV5-1 | CASSSDGTRRAGYTF | TGCGCCAGCAGCTCCGACGGGACAAGAAGGGCTGGCTACACCTTC
TRBJ2-2 | . | . | TRBV5-4 | CASSSLGPGELFF | TGTGCCAGCAGCTCCCTAGGGCCCGGGGAGCTGTTTTTT
TRBJ1-1 | . | TRBD1 | TRBV5-4 | CASRLGGSTGGLNTEAFF | TGTGCCAGCAGGCTGGGGGGATCAACAGGGGGCTTGAACACTGAAGCTTTCTTT
TRBJ2-1 | . | . | TRBV7-9 | CASSLALYNEQFF | TGTGCCAGCAGCTTAGCGCTGTACAATGAGCAGTTCTTC
TRBJ2-7 | . | . | TRBV6-1 | CASSDGLRRSYEQYF | TGTGCCAGCAGTGACGGTCTCCGGAGGTCCTACGAGCAGTACTTC
TRBJ1-2 | . | TRBD1 | TRBV19 | CASSTTGNYGYTF | TGTGCCAGTAGTACGACAGGGAACTATGGCTACACCTTC
TRBJ2-3 | once | TRBD2 | TRBV18 | CASSQGTSGSRITDTQYF | TGTGCCAGCTCACAAGGGACTAGCGGGAGTCGAATCACAGATACGCAGTATTTT
TRBJ2-5 | . | . | TRBV30 | CAWNTGNQETQYF | TGTGCCTGGAACACAGGGAACCAAGAGACCCAGTACTTC
TRBJ1-4 | few | TRBD1 | TRBV7-9 | CASSEPGQAPRKLFF | TGTGCCAGCAGCGAGCCGGGACAGGCGCCACGGAAACTGTTTTTT
TRBJ1-3 | . | . | TRBV5-6 | CASSPDTGSSGNTIYF | TGTGCCAGCAGCCCCGACACAGGGAGCTCTGGAAACACCATATATTTT
TRBJ2-4 | . | . | TRBV3-1/TRBV3-2 | CASSPKGPGAGKNIQYF | TGTGCCAGCAGCCCAAAGGGACCGGGGGCAGGCAAAAACATTCAGTACTTC
TRBJ2-4 | . | . | TRBV6-5 | CASSSGLAKNIQYF | TGTGCCAGCAGTTCGGGCCTAGCCAAAAACATTCAGTACTTC
TRBJ2-1 | . | . | TRBV4-1 | CASTLLGSSYNEQFF | TGCGCCAGCACGCTGTTGGGGAGCTCCTACAATGAGCAGTTCTTC
TRBJ1-2 | . | . | TRBV12-3/TRBV12-4 | CASSLVGRGYTF | TGTGCCAGCAGTTTAGTAGGACGGGGCTACACCTTC
TRBJ1-2 | . | . | TRBV27 | CASSFSRGNGYTF | TGTGCCAGCAGTTTTAGCAGGGGAAATGGCTACACCTTC
TRBJ2-2 | . | . | TRBV30 | CAWSKNLGIGNIGELFF | TGTGCCTGGAGTAAAAACCTCGGGATAGGAAACATCGGGGAGCTGTTTTTT
TRBJ1-1 | . | TRBD1 | TRBV3-1/TRBV3-2 | CASSQKGRGRWAFF | TGTGCCAGCAGCCAGAAGGGAAGGGGGCGCTGGGCTTTCTTT
TRBJ2-7 | . | . | TRBV7-8 | CASSSLARGSSYEQYF | TGTGCCAGCAGCTCCCTAGCGCGGGGAAGCTCCTACGAGCAGTACTTC